This T cell receptor beta chain was observed in a study of T cells in tuberculosis. General study findings and limits: Smaller distances to GMM-specific TCRs suggested their expansion in active tuberculosis.

Comment on this clone: Its matching antigen is unknown.

CDR3 length equals 16 residues. CDR1 and CDR2 (germline): SGHDT, YYEEEE. The V and J ends lost 4 bases and 4 bases, in that order; junction bases with no gene match: 8. Here immunoSEQ multiplex PCR was the method, and the copy in TCRdb shows in-frame clones only, minus some. Of 6,500 to 8,000 clones in the sample, 95% were seen once. Tuberculosis was confirmed by positive sputum smear and/or M. tuberculosis culture. The rearrangement links TRBV5-6 to TRBJ1-5; 10 bases agree with TRBD1. Sequenced material: PBMCs. This receptor was obtained from an adult with tuberculosis. The CDR3 DNA sequence: TGTGCCAGCAGCCGCTGGGACAGGGGCTCTAATCAGCCCCAGCATTTT. The encoded protein is CASSRWDRGSNQPQHF.